The next 6 T cell receptor beta chains were all read from a single sample in a study of T cell responses to AZD1222 COVID-19 vaccine. Only in-frame clones appear in the TCRdb table, and some are missing; sequencing was by immunoSEQ multiplex PCR. The sample lists 150,000 to 200,000 clones, about 90% seen once, with about 1.1% in the top ten. The sample in question was peripheral blood, obtained 28 days after the second AZD1222 dose. Source of these receptors: an adult who received the AZD1222 COVID-19 vaccine.

This clone came up once. The chain is built from TRBV5-4 and TRBJ1-3, with D perhaps matching TRBD1 (5 bases). Between the trimmed V and J ends, which lost 3 bases and 3 bases, there was a span of 16 bases. The germline gives CDR1 SGHNT, CDR2 YYREEE (reference sequence). The CDR3 loop spans 16 amino acids. The CDR3 DNA is TGTGCCAGCAGCTCGCTGGGGGGTTCTTTTGGAAACACCATATATTTT. Its protein product is CASSSLGGSFGNTIYF.

The rearrangement links TRBV4-1 to TRBJ1-3; maybe TRBD1 (6 bases). Germline V gene data show CDR1 as MGHRA and CDR2 as YSYEKL. The CDR3 has 16 amino acids. V lost 1 base and J 5 bases, leaving 15 bases between the germline ends. The CDR3 protein is CASSQVLHRERNTIYF. The CDR3 nucleotides read TGCGCCAGCAGCCAAGTCCTGCACAGGGAGCGAAACACCATATATTTT.

The chain carries TRBV29-1 and TRBJ1-2; TRBD1 matches at 10 bases. CDR1 is SQVTM, CDR2 ANQGSEA, per germline. With 6 bases clipped from V and 0 bases from J, the junction kept 4 bases outside the gene matches. The CDR3 runs 14 residues. The CDR3 here is CSVRDRGANYGYTF. CDR3 nucleotides: TGCAGCGTACGGGACAGGGGAGCTAACTATGGCTACACCTTC.

This chain joins TRBV9 and TRBJ2-1; weak D call: TRBD2 (6 bases). CDR3 length: 15 residues. Trimming stripped 4 bases from V and 5 bases from J, with 16 bases between. The V gene's germline CDR1 is SGDLS and CDR2 YYNGEE. The CDR3 reads CASSLAGGPNNEQFF. The CDR3 nucleotides read TGTGCCAGCAGCCTCGCCGGAGGGCCGAACAATGAGCAGTTCTTC.

V gene TRBV11-2 combines with J gene TRBJ1-1; D gene ambiguous. Germline V lookup: CDR1 SGHAT, CDR2 FQNNGV. Trimming pared 1 base from V and 2 bases from J, leaving 8 bases between. This CDR3 is 14 amino acids long. The CDR3 loop reads CASSLGPGNTEAFF. CDR3 bases: TGTGCCAGCAGCTTAGGCCCGGGCAACACTGAAGCTTTCTTT.

This sequence joins TRBV6-5 and TRBJ2-1, with 8 bases identical to TRBD1. Per the germline V gene, CDR1 is MNHEY and CDR2 is SVGAGI. This CDR3 spans 14 amino acids. The J segment lost 8 bases and the V segment lost 3 bases, leaving 6 bases of the junction unmatched. Written as DNA, the CDR3 is TGTGCCAGCAGTTATAGGACAGGGCGGTATGAGCAGTTCTTC. Translated: CASSYRTGRYEQFF.